This T cell receptor (beta chain) appears in the sequencing data of a study of CD8+ T cells in alopecia areata. Study-wide background: At a dose of 5 to 10 mg twice daily, oral tofacitinib was given to treated patients.

Study results and limitations: While patients received tofacitinib, many expanded lesional clones remained present in scalp and blood. Researchers reported that TCR sharing among patients proved less clear than in mice, possibly HLA-linked.

Per germline, CDR1 MNHEY and CDR2 SVGAGI. The CDR3 is 14 residues long. Trimming cost V 6 bases and J 5 bases, with 16 bases left between them. Treatment noted: oral pan-JAK inhibitor, 5-10 mg twice daily. Isolated RNA was reverse transcribed into cDNA used as the sequencing template. Produced via immunoSEQ multiplex PCR; TCRdb's table is partial and in-frame only. The repertoire holds 200,000 to 250,000 clones, with around 65% as singletons. As to this clone: Its antigen is not known.

This sequence was found in a human donor with alopecia areata. The chain links TRBV6-5 to TRBJ1-1; D possibly corresponds to TRBD1 (6 bases). The sample was CD4+ T cells sorted from blood, taken at week 44, from a patient treated with tofacitinib. The DNA of the CDR3 is TGTGCCAGCAGGGAGACCGGAGGGGGAACTGAAGCTTTCTTT. This translates into CASRETGGGTEAFF.